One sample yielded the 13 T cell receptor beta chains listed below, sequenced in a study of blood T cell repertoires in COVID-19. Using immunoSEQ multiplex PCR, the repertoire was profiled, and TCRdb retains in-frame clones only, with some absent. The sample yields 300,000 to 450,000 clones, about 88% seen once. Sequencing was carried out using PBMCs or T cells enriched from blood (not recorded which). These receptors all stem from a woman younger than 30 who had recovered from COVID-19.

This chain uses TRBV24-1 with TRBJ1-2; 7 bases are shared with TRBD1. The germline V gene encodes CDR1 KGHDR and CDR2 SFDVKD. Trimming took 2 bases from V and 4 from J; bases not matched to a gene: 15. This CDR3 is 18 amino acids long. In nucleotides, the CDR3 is TGTGCCACCAGTGATTCAAGGGAATCGACAGGGCCACCCTATGGCTACACCTTC. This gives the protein CATSDSRESTGPPYGYTF.

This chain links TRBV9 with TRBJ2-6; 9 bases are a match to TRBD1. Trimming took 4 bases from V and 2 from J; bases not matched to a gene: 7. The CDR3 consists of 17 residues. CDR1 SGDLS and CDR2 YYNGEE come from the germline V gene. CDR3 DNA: TGTGCCAGCAGCCGAGGGACAGGGAACACTGGGGCCAACGTCCTGACTTTC. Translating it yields CASSRGTGNTGANVLTF.

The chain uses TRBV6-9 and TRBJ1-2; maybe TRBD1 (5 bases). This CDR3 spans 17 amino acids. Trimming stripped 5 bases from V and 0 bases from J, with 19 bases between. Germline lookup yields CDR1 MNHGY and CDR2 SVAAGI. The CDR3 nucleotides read TGTGCCAGCAGTCTGGACAACGACCTCGGCTCTAACTATGGCTACACCTTC. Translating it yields CASSLDNDLGSNYGYTF.

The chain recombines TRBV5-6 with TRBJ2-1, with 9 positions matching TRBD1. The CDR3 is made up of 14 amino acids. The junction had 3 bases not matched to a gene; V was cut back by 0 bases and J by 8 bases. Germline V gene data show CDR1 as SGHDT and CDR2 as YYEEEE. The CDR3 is CASSLGTGVHEQFF. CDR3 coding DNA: TGTGCCAGCAGCTTGGGGACAGGGGTACATGAGCAGTTCTTC.

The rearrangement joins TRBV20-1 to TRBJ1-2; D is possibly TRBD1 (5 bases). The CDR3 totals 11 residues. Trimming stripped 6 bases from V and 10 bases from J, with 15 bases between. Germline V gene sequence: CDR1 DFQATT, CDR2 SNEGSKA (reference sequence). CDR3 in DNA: TGCAGTGCCCATACCGGGACTACCTACACCTTC. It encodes CSAHTGTTYTF.

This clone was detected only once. In nucleotides, the CDR3 is TGCGCCAGCAGCGGCCGGGACAGGAACCCTAACTATGGCTACACCTTC. Its translation is CASSGRDRNPNYGYTF. The J gene is TRBJ1-2, the V gene TRBV5-1; 8 nucleotides match TRBD1. The V gene's germline CDR1 is SGHRS and CDR2 YFSETQ. Trimming removed 4 bases from V and 0 bases from J; junction bases left unmatched: 8. This CDR3 has 16 residues. The variable domain in full, with the rest retrieved from reference TRBV5-1 and TRBJ1-2, is KAGVTQTPRYLIKTRGQQVTLSCSPISGHRSVSWYQQTPGQGLQFLFEYFSETQRNKGNFPGRFSGRQFSNSRSEMNVSTLELGDSALYLCASSGRDRNPNYGYTFGSGTRLTVV.

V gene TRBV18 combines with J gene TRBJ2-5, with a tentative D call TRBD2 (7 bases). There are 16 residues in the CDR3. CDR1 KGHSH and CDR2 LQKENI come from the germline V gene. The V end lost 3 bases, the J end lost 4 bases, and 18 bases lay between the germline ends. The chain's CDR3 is CASSPGGRFLRETQYF. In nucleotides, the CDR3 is TGTGCCAGCTCACCGGGGGGGCGCTTTTTGAGAGAGACCCAGTACTTC.

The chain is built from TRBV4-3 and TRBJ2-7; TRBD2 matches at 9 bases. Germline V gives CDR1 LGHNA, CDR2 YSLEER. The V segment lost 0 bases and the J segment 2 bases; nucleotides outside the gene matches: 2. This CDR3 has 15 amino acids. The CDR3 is CASSQDRLAAYEQYF. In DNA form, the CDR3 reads TGCGCCAGCAGCCAAGATCGACTAGCGGCCTACGAGCAGTACTTC.

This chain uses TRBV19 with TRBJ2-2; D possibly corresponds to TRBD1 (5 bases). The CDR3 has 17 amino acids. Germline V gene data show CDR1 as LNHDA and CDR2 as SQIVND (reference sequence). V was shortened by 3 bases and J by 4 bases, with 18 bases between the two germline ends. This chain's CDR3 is CASSISGGAGPTGELFF. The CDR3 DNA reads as TGTGCCAGTAGTATCTCGGGTGGGGCAGGGCCCACCGGGGAGCTGTTTTTT.

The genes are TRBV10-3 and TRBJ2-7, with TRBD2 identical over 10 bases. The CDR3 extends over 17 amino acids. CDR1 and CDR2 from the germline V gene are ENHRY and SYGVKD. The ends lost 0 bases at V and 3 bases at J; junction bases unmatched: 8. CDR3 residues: CAISESPSGGLNYEQYF. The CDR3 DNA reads TGTGCCATCAGTGAGTCTCCTAGCGGGGGCCTTAACTACGAGCAGTACTTC.

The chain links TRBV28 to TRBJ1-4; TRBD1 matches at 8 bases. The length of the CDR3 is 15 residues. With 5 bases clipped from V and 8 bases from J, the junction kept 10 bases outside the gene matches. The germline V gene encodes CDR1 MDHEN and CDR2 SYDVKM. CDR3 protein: CASSIAGQGEEKLFF. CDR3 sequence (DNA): TGTGCCAGCAGTATAGCAGGACAGGGCGAGGAAAAACTGTTTTTT.

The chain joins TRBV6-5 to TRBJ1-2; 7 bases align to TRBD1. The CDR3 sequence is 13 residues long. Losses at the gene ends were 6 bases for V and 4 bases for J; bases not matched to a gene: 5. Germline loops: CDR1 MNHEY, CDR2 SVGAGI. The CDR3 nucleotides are TGTGCCAGCAGCGACAGGGTCCCCTATGGCTACACCTTC. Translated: CASSDRVPYGYTF.

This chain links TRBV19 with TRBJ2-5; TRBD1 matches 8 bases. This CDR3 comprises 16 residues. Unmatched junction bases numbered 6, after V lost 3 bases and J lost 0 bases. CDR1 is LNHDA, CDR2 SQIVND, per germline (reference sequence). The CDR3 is CASSIPTGAYQETQYF. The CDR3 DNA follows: TGTGCCAGTAGTATCCCGACAGGGGCCTACCAAGAGACCCAGTACTTC.